The next 30 T cell receptor beta chains were all read from a single sample in a study of regulatory T cells in long-lasting Graves disease (TCRdb year 2021). Library method: multiplex PCR. The listed sequencing device is Illumina HiSeq 4000. To build TCR beta libraries, CDR3 regions were amplified by Arm-PCR using iRepertoire HTBI primers. Using fastp at Q25 and MiXCR, TCRdb reprocessed the public reads and kept productive beta chains. Each CDR3 protein gets just one entry, which takes the most common genes and DNA from the rows behind it. This sample lists 350,000 to 550,000 distinct CDR3 sequences; 15% were detected once. 16% of the sample is in the top ten clones. This specimen's time point label, per the study, means: newly diagnosed GD, antithyroid drugs for less than 3 months. RNA was extracted from PBMCs in TRIzol for both TCR sequencing and RNA sequencing. These sequences were also reported in another study, on T cells in Graves' hyperthyroidism and ophthalmopathy.

The sample in question was peripheral blood mononuclear cells (PBMCs), obtained at new diagnosis, from a patient treated with antithyroid drugs. These receptors all come from a woman aged 25-40 years with Graves disease. Donor details come from another sample of the same person, matched by shared clones.

This chain joins TRBV7-9 and TRBJ2-7; 7 positions agree with TRBD2. The CDR3 totals 15 residues. J gave up 3 bases and V 1 base, and 6 bases lay outside the gene matches. CDR1 SEHNR and CDR2 FQNEAQ come from the germline V gene (reference sequence). DNA of the CDR3: TGTGCCAGCAGCTTAGGGGTTGGCGGGAGCTACGAGCAGTACTTC. This gives the protein CASSLGVGGSYEQYF.

The table lists this clonotype with many counts. This chain connects TRBV28 to TRBJ2-3; tentative D call: TRBD2 (6 bases). The V end lost 3 bases, the J end lost 4 bases, and 11 bases lay between the germline ends. The CDR3 loop spans 14 amino acids. Germline loops: CDR1 MDHEN, CDR2 SYDVKM. This chain's CDR3 is CASSFRGRPDTQYF. For the CDR3, the DNA is TGTGCCAGCAGTTTTCGGGGGAGGCCAGATACGCAGTATTTT.

This chain uses TRBV6-2 or TRBV6-3 with TRBJ2-3, with D hard to call. Trimming pared 8 bases from V and 2 bases from J, leaving 14 bases between. The CDR3 runs 14 residues. From germline, CDR1 is MNHEY and CDR2 SVGEGT. The CDR3 region is CASPRNGNTDTQYF. The CDR3 coding sequence is TGTGCCAGCCCAAGGAACGGTAACACAGATACGCAGTATTTT.

This clonotype was picked up many times. The CDR3 nucleotides are TGCAGTGCTAAACAAGGGGGATCCTACGAGCAGTACTTC. Protein: CSAKQGGSYEQYF. This chain connects TRBV20-1 to TRBJ2-7, with D possibly matching TRBD1 (6 bases). Germline V gene lookup returns CDR1 DFQATT and CDR2 SNEGSKA (reference sequence). The CDR3 sequence is 13 residues long. Trimming removed 4 bases from V and 1 base from J, with 11 bases in between.

V and J are TRBV28 and TRBJ2-7, with 10 bases matching TRBD1. The CDR3 loop spans 14 amino acids. Germline CDR1 reads MDHEN; CDR2 reads SYDVKM. Unmatched junction bases numbered 7, after V lost 6 bases and J lost 5 bases. For the CDR3, the DNA is TGTGCCAGCAGCCCCGGGACAGGGGACGACGAGCAGTACTTC. It codes for CASSPGTGDDEQYF.

In this sample, this clonotype turned up a few times. CDR3 DNA sequence: TGTGCCACCAGCAGAGAGGGGACCTACAATGAGCAGTTCTTC. It is translated as CATSREGTYNEQFF. V gene TRBV15 combines with J gene TRBJ2-1; D is ambiguous. Trimming took 0 bases from V and 2 from J, leaving 5 bases between them. The CDR3 contains 14 residues. From germline, CDR1 is LNHNV and CDR2 YYDKDF (reference sequence).

This clonotype was counted a few times. The V call is TRBV15, the J call TRBJ2-3, with D maybe TRBD2 (5 bases). The ends were cut back, 1 base at V and 1 base at J, with 24 bases in the middle. The CDR3 extends over 20 amino acids. Germline V gives CDR1 LNHNV, CDR2 YYDKDF (reference sequence). The CDR3 sequence: CATSRGWASSGLSRTDTQYF. The DNA of the CDR3 is TGTGCCACCAGCAGAGGTTGGGCTAGCTCGGGGTTGTCCCGCACAGATACGCAGTATTTT.

This clonotype has a handful of counts. The chain carries TRBV27 and TRBJ2-1; 8 bases line up with TRBD2. The DNA end lines up better with TRBJ2-5; the J call may be wrong. CDR1 is MNHEY and CDR2 is SMNVEV in the germline V gene (reference sequence). CDR3 size: 16 residues. The CDR3 nucleotides read TGTGCCAGCTACCGTCCTAGCGGGCCGATAGGGGAGACCCAGTACTTC. This gives the protein CASYRPSGPIGETQYF.

J is TRBJ2-7 and V is TRBV11-2; a weak D match, TRBD2 (6 bases). Germline CDR1 reads SGHAT; CDR2 reads FQNNGV. This CDR3 is 14 amino acids long. V gave up 5 bases and J gave up 10 bases, with 21 bases separating them. Written as DNA, the CDR3 is TGTGCCAGCAGCCGGGAAGAGGGCGGGGTGATACAGTACTTC. Its translation: CASSREEGGVIQYF.

The table lists this clonotype with many counts. The chain recombines TRBV28 with TRBJ2-5; D call uncertain. The CDR3 length is 13 residues. From germline, CDR1 is MDHEN and CDR2 SYDVKM. V lost 3 bases and J lost 3, with 8 bases in between. Here the CDR3 DNA reads TGTGCCAGCAGTTTGGCAGAAGAAGAGACCCAGTACTTC. Protein product: CASSLAEEETQYF. The entire variable domain, with the rest obtained from reference TRBV28 and TRBJ2-5, is as follows: DVKVTQSSRYLVKRTGEKVFLECVQDMDHENMFWYRQDPGLGLRLIYFSYDVKMKEKGDIPEGYSVSREKKERFSLILESASTNQTSMYLCASSLAEEETQYFGPGTRLLVL.

Comment on this clonotype: This likely reflects a read error, since a far larger clone is one base away. This chain connects TRBV29-1 to TRBJ2-7, with 13 positions matching TRBD2. The germline gives CDR1 SQVTM, CDR2 ANQGSEA. V trimming: 6 bases; J trimming: 7 bases; junction bases outside the gene matches: 9. The CDR3 consists of 14 residues. CDR3 loop: CSVLGTSGIYEQYF. The CDR3 DNA is TGCAGCGTACTCGGGACTAGCGGGATTTATGAGCAGTACTTC.

This clonotype was counted only a few times. The chain joins TRBV7-2 to TRBJ2-1, with D possibly being TRBD1 or TRBD2 (5 bases each). This CDR3 has 14 amino acids. Looked up from germline, CDR1 is SGHTA and CDR2 is FQGNSA. Trimming removed 2 bases at V and 4 bases at J, with 9 bases between. CDR3 amino acids: CASSLMGVYNEQFF. In DNA form, the CDR3 reads TGTGCCAGCAGCTTAATGGGGGTGTACAATGAGCAGTTCTTC. The variable domain in full, with the rest retrieved from reference TRBV7-2 and TRBJ2-1, is GAGVSQSPSNKVTEKGKDVELRCDPISGHTALYWYRQSLGQGLEFLIYFQGNSAPDKSGLPSDRFSAERTGGSVSTLTIQRTQQEDSAVYLCASSLMGVYNEQFFGPGTRLTVL.

This clonotype has only a few counts. The junction and the germline gene differ at one end; a read error may be behind it. The rearrangement joins TRBV11-2 to TRBJ1-2; D uncertain. Germline V lookup: CDR1 SGHAT, CDR2 FQNNGV. The CDR3 contains 11 residues. The CDR3 coding sequence is TGTGCCTGCAGCCCTCTCAATGGCTACACCTTC. Residues: CACSPLNGYTF.

Many counts were recorded for this clonotype. The chain uses TRBV29-1 and TRBJ2-1; D gene unclear. The V end was cut by 3 bases, the J end by 10 bases, with 19 bases between. CDR3 length equals 14 residues. CDR1 is SQVTM and CDR2 is ANQGSEA in the germline V gene. CDR3 DNA: TGCAGCGTTGATTTTCTCGGGTCCTTGCGCGAGCAGTTCTTC. This encodes CSVDFLGSLREQFF.

The rearrangement uses TRBV19 and TRBJ2-5, with D maybe TRBD2 (6 bases). Germline assignment: CDR1 LNHDA and CDR2 SQIVND (reference sequence). The CDR3 is 13 residues long. Trimming took off 3 bases at V and 5 bases at J, with 10 bases between the two ends. As DNA, the CDR3 is TGTGCCAGTAGTATGGAGGGAACTGAGACCCAGTACTTC. It codes for CASSMEGTETQYF.

This clonotype was seen at least ten times. CDR3 DNA: TGTGCCAGCAGTGAAGTAAGGGATCAGCCCCAGCATTTT. It yields the protein CASSEVRDQPQHF. The chain joins TRBV2 to TRBJ1-5; no clear D gene. This CDR3 has 13 amino acids. CDR1 is SNHLY and CDR2 is FYNNEI in the germline V gene. Trimming stripped 1 base from V and 5 bases from J, with 6 bases between. The variable domain in full, completed from reference TRBV2 and TRBJ1-5, reads EPEVTQTPSHQVTQMGQEVILRCVPISNHLYFYWYRQILGQKVEFLVSFYNNEISEKSEIFDDQFSVERPDGSNFTLKIRSTKLEDSAMYFCASSEVRDQPQHFGDGTRLSIL.

This clonotype appeared many times. V gene TRBV2 combines with J gene TRBJ1-1; TRBD1 aligns across 7 bases. V lost 4 bases, J lost 0 bases, and 5 bases stayed unmatched. CDR1 SNHLY and CDR2 FYNNEI come from the germline V gene. This CDR3 contains 15 residues. The DNA for the CDR3 is TGTGCCAGCAGTGTGGAGGGGGCGGTGAACACTGAAGCTTTCTTT. It yields the protein CASSVEGAVNTEAFF.

This clonotype was recorded many times. The chain combines TRBV10-1 with TRBJ2-7; 7 nucleotides line up with TRBD1. V was clipped by 3 bases and J by 3 bases; unmatched bases: 5. Looked up from germline, CDR1 is WNHNN and CDR2 is SYGVQD (reference sequence). CDR3 size: 14 residues. CDR3 in amino acids: CASSDRDRIYEQYF. CDR3 sequence (DNA): TGCGCCAGCAGTGACCGGGACAGAATCTACGAGCAGTACTTC.

This clonotype was observed many times. V usage is TRBV18 and J usage is TRBJ1-2, with D unclear. The length of the CDR3 is 15 residues. Trimming cost V 2 bases and J 0 bases, with 10 bases left between them. CDR1 and CDR2 (germline): KGHSH, LQKENI. CDR3 loop: CASSPGEIANYGYTF. CDR3 sequence (DNA): TGTGCCAGCTCACCAGGAGAGATCGCTAACTATGGCTACACCTTC.

The table lists this clonotype with many counts. The chain is built from TRBV12-3 or TRBV12-4 and TRBJ1-1; no definite D call. This CDR3 region has 15 residues. V was pared by 8 bases and J by 1 base, with 17 bases between. The CDR3 region has the DNA TGTGCCAGCCAGTCGTCGGTTCGGGGGAACACTGAAGCTTTCTTT. It encodes CASQSSVRGNTEAFF.

The chain is built from TRBV14 and TRBJ2-1; D uncertain. V was pared by 4 bases and J by 5 bases, with 15 bases between. CDR3 length: 15 residues. Germline lookup yields CDR1 SGHDN and CDR2 FVKESK. CDR3 protein: CASSLRIQGHNEQFF. Here the CDR3 DNA reads TGTGCCAGCAGCCTGCGTATACAAGGGCACAATGAGCAGTTCTTC.

The chain links TRBV7-6 to TRBJ1-3, with a tentative D call TRBD1 (6 bases). This CDR3 region has 17 residues. From germline, CDR1 is SGHVS and CDR2 FNYEAQ. V was trimmed by 1 base and J by 0 bases, leaving 13 bases between them. The DNA for the CDR3 is TGTGCCAGCAGCTTAGAGACAGGCCCACTCTCTGGAAACACCATATATTTT. This encodes CASSLETGPLSGNTIYF.

In this sample, this clonotype turned up many times. The V and J genes are TRBV6-2 or TRBV6-3 and TRBJ2-5, with TRBD1 as a possible D gene (6 bases). This CDR3 has 14 residues. Germline lookup yields CDR1 MNHEY and CDR2 SVGEGT. Deletions cut 5 bases from V and 1 base from J, with 11 bases between. The CDR3 is CASSTGQFQETQYF. The CDR3 DNA reads as TGTGCCAGCAGTACCGGACAGTTCCAAGAGACCCAGTACTTC.

This clonotype was recorded at least ten times. The genes are TRBV5-1 and TRBJ2-1; 7 bases map to TRBD2. The J segment lost 5 bases and the V segment lost 0 bases, leaving 11 bases of the junction unmatched. The CDR3 length is 17 residues. Germline CDR1 SGHRS, CDR2 YFSETQ. CDR3 coding DNA: TGCGCCAGCAGCTTGGCCGGTTTGGCTAGCGGCGACAATGAGCAGTTCTTC. Translated: CASSLAGLASGDNEQFF.

This clonotype came up a few times. This rearrangement joins TRBV20-1 to TRBJ2-1; perhaps TRBD2 as D (5 bases). Germline loops: CDR1 DFQATT, CDR2 SNEGSKA (reference sequence). Trimming removed 0 bases from V and 10 bases from J, with 13 bases in between. The CDR3 has 13 amino acids. CDR3: CSARDESGWEQFF. Here the CDR3 DNA reads TGCAGTGCTAGAGATGAGTCGGGATGGGAGCAGTTCTTC.

The chain links TRBV10-3 to TRBJ2-1; 9 bases fit TRBD2. V lost 10 bases and J lost 6; bases outside the gene matches: 10. CDR3 length: 14 amino acids. The germline gives CDR1 ENHRY, CDR2 SYGVKD. The CDR3 DNA reads as TGTGCCACGCATAGCGGGAGCGGCTGCAATGAGCAGTTCTTC. Residues: CATHSGSGCNEQFF.

This chain connects TRBV13 to TRBJ2-2; 10 bases are a match to TRBD2. With 4 bases clipped from V and 10 bases from J, the junction kept 9 bases outside the gene matches. CDR3 length equals 15 residues. Germline V lookup: CDR1 PRHDT, CDR2 FYEKMQ (reference sequence). In nucleotides, the CDR3 is TGTGCCAGCAGCTCAGCGGGAGGGTTCGGTCCGGAGCTGTTTTTT. It yields the protein CASSSAGGFGPELFF.

This clonotype came up a few times. The gene calls are TRBV14 and TRBJ2-7; 7 bases map to TRBD1. The CDR3 is 16 residues long. Looked up from germline, CDR1 is SGHDN and CDR2 is FVKESK. With V trimmed by 0 bases and J by 0 bases, 5 bases remained unmatched. CDR3 in amino acids: CASSQEVGTASYEQYF. CDR3 nucleotide sequence: TGTGCCAGCAGCCAAGAAGTTGGGACAGCCTCCTACGAGCAGTACTTC.

V is TRBV5-1 and J is TRBJ1-4; D possibly corresponds to TRBD1 (5 bases). CDR1 and CDR2 from the germline V gene are SGHRS and YFSETQ. V was cut by 0 bases and J by 0 bases, with 9 bases left in between. This CDR3 spans 16 amino acids. CDR3: CASSLGGITTNEKLFF. CDR3 nucleotides: TGCGCCAGCAGCTTGGGGGGGATTACAACTAATGAAAAACTGTTTTTT.

On this clonotype: This clone may be a read error of a much larger clone one base away. It is likely a read error, because the conserved phenylalanine at the end of the CDR3 is missing. The chain recombines TRBV5-1 with TRBJ2-3; weak D call: TRBD1 (6 bases). CDR3 length: 13 residues. Germline V gene sequence: CDR1 SGHRS, CDR2 YFSETQ. Trimming pared 4 bases from V and 2 bases from J, leaving 8 bases between. The CDR3 DNA reads as TGCGCCAGCAGCCGGGACACCACAGATACGCAGTATTGT. Translation gives CASSRDTTDTQYC.